Detailed here is one T cell receptor (beta chain). Its antigen target is currently unknown. The junction does not match germline at one end; this may be a read error. From the cysteine through the phenylalanine, the CDR3 covers 14 amino acids. Just the 42-base CDR3 DNA is kept, in frame starting at base 1. As encoded in the germline V gene, CDR1 is SNHLY while CDR2 is FYNNEI. Ophthalmopathy patients had moderately to severely active disease, Clinical Activity Score of at least 3, NOSPECS grade of at least 4, and duration under 3 months. Any patient with an uncontrolled infection, another autoimmune disease, pregnancy or lactation was excluded. Clinical symptoms, serum thyroxine and TRAb, thyroid ultrasound, and orbital computed tomography formed the basis for the diagnoses. Ficoll-Paque density gradient centrifugation was used to isolate PBMCs from 9.5 to 10 ml of fresh peripheral blood. Trizol reagent was used to extract total RNA, and RNA quality was then checked on an Agilent 2100 Bioanalyzer.

This sample was taken from a study of T cells in Graves' hyperthyroidism and ophthalmopathy (dated by TCRdb to about 2019). General notes on the study: Peripheral blood was sampled at the time of initial diagnosis, prior to any treatment. To identify TCR V-J signatures that set the groups apart, the researchers used a discovery cohort of about a hundred patients, made up of roughly 45 with Graves' ophthalmopathy and some 58 with stable Graves' hyperthyroidism. An independent validation cohort of under 20 hyperthyroidism patients and 15 or so patients who later progressed to ophthalmopathy tested prospective prediction of ophthalmopathy. The 100 or so discovery patients were divided at random into training and test sets in a 7:3 ratio. In addition, the study compared T-cell repertoires in thyroid tissue and in blood from roughly six Graves' hyperthyroidism patients. Following sampling, methimazole starting at 30 mg daily was given to hyperthyroidism patients, and high-dose intravenous methylprednisolone was given to ophthalmopathy patients. The paper reports TCR Vbeta CDR3 sequencing of over 130 peripheral blood samples: some 44 ophthalmopathy, over 70 hyperthyroidism and some 17 progressor patients. The paper as a whole reports these results and caveats: Most expanded thyroid clonotypes (frequency above 0.001) were also found in blood, which suggests that blood repertoires may mirror thyroid immune responses. Sample size was not statistically predetermined, and blinding of investigators to group allocation was not performed. In validation, the model predicted progression to ophthalmopathy a median of 6.5 months before onset, with about 64% sensitivity and more than 72% specificity. In cross-validation, a model built on a 13 V-J signature told ophthalmopathy apart from stable hyperthyroidism with over 85% sensitivity and approximately 84% specificity, and in testing the same model reached 80%/75%.

Amplification of TCR beta CDR3 regions was carried out from RNA transcripts. The TCR CDR3 was subjected to a first round of RT-PCR using the HTBI primer set and the Qiagen OneStep RT-PCR kit. Libraries were constructed in a second round of multiplex PCR, after which size selection and purification were performed. The libraries were sequenced on an Illumina HiSeq2000 using paired-end 100 bp reads. The source study handled its data this way. Raw data were processed with SOAPnuke, discarding reads with adapters, uncalled bases, mean Phred below 15, or no exact constant-primer or identifier match. COPE v1.2.5 was used to merge the high-quality paired reads, and each unique nucleotide sequence was defined as a clonotype. MiTCR v1.1 was used to align the clonotypes against IMGT TRBV, TRBD and TRBJ reference segments. Analysis was restricted to V-J combinations with a frequency above 0.0001, which covered roughly 99% of repertoires. A TCS score was defined as the ratio of F50 (clonal expansion) to E x V (chaos), with BLOSUM62-based TCRdist applied between CDR3 peptides within each V-J. Welch's t-statistics and random forest reduced fewer than 600 V-J features to around 14, which were used in a naive Bayes classifier (R e1071). The public reads were reanalyzed by TCRdb: fastp trimming at Q25, MiXCR alignment, in-frame beta chains only. Each record represents a unique CDR3 protein, reported with the most common genes and DNA among its rows. The V and J calls, along with clone size, are taken from TCRdb and not from the paper's own processing. The sample table contains around 340,000 distinct CDR3 sequences; only one count was recorded for 15% to 20% of them. Around a sixth of the sample belongs to the ten largest clones.

Specimen: blood. The sequence links TRBV2 to TRBJ1-5; TRBD1 could be the D gene, as 6 bases match. This TCR came from a woman aged 40 to 50 with Graves' ophthalmopathy. The DNA sequence reads TGTGCCAGCAGTCCCATCAGGGACAATCAGCCCCAGCGTTTT. Translated, this gives CASSPIRDNQPQRF.